The T cell receptor (beta chain) described here comes from a study of blood T cells in healthy people across ages. Study results and limitations: Expanded clonotype changes were possibly confounded by unknown donor CMV status.

Deletions cut 0 bases from V and 3 bases from J, with 10 bases between. The CDR3 has 14 amino acids. Germline V gene sequence: CDR1 SGHRS, CDR2 YFSETQ. To note about this clonotype: Its antigen is undetermined.

It was with a sample-barcoded 5' primer and a J-beta primer mix that a second PCR of roughly 7 to 12 cycles was run. Every cDNA was tagged by a template-switch adaptor with 12 random nucleotides. Researchers report that each sample yielded at least 2.5 million CDR3-containing paired-end reads. Each CDR3 protein gets one entry after TCRdb re-called the 5' RACE reads with MiXCR. The table includes about 1,500,000 distinct CDR3 sequences, approximately 42% detected once. Each sample provided at least 5.5 micrograms of extracted total RNA. The chain uses TRBV5-1 and TRBJ2-7, with TRBD1 as a possible D gene (5 bases). Sequenced sample: blood. This TCR came from a woman aged 18-30 years in good health. The CDR3 DNA reads as TGCGCCAGCAGCTTGGATACAGGAAACTACGAGCAGTACTTC. As protein: CASSLDTGNYEQYF.